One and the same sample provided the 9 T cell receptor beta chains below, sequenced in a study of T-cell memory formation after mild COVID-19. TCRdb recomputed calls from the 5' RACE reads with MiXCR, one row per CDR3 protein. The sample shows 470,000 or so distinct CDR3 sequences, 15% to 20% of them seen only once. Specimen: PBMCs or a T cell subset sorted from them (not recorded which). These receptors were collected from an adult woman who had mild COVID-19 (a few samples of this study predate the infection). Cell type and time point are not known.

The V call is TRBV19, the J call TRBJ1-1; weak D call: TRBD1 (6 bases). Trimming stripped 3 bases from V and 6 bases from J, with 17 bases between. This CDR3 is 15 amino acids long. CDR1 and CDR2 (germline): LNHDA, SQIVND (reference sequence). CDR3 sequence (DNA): TGTGCCAGTAGTATTCGGGGGGGCGAAATGGCTGAAGCTTTCTTT. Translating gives CASSIRGGEMAEAFF.

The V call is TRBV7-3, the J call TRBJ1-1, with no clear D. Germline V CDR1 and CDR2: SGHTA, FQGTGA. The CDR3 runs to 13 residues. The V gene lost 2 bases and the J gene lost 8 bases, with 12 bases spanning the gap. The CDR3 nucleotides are TGTGCCAGCAGCTTATCTCCCGGTCCCGAAGCTTTCTTT. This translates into CASSLSPGPEAFF.

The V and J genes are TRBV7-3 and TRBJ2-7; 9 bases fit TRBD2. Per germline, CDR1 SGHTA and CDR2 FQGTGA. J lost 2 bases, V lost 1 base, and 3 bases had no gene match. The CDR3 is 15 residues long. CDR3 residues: CASSLRRGGAYEQYF. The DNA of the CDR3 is TGTGCCAGCAGCTTAAGGCGGGGGGGCGCCTACGAGCAGTACTTC.

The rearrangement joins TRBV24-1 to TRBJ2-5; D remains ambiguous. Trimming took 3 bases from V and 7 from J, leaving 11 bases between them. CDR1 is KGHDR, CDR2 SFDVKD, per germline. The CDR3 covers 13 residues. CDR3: CATSDRVFGTQYF. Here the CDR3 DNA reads TGTGCCACCAGTGATCGGGTCTTCGGGACCCAGTACTTC.

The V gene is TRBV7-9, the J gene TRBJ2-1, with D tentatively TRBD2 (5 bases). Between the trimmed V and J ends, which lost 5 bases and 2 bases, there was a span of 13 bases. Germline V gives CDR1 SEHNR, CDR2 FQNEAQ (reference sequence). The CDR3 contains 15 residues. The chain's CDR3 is CASSLDSPAYNEQFF. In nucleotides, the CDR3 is TGTGCCAGCAGCCTGGACTCCCCGGCCTACAATGAGCAGTTCTTC.

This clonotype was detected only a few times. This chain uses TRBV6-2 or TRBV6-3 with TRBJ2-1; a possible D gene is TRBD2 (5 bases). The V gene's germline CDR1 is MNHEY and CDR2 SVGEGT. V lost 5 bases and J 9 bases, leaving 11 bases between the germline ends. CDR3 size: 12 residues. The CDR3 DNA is TGTGCCAGCAGTCAGTCCCGGGGTGAGCAGTTCTTC. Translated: CASSQSRGEQFF.

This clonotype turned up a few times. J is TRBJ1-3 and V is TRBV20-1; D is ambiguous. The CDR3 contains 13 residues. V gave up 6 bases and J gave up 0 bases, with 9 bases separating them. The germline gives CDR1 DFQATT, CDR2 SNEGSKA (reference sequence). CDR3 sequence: CSARFGSGNTIYF. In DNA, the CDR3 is TGCAGTGCCAGATTTGGCTCTGGAAACACCATATATTTT.

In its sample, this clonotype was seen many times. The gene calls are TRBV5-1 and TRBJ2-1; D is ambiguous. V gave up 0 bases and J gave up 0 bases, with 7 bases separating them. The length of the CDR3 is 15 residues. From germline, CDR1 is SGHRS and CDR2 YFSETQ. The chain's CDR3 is CASSLAVGSYNEQFF. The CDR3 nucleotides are TGCGCCAGCAGCTTGGCGGTGGGCTCCTACAATGAGCAGTTCTTC.

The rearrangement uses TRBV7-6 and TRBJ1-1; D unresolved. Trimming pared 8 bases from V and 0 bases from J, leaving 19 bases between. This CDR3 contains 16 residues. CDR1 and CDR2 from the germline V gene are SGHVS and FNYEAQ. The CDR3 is CASGPPATAMNTEAFF. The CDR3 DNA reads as TGTGCCAGCGGTCCCCCCGCGACGGCAATGAACACTGAAGCTTTCTTT. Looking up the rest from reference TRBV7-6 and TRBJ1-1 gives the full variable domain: GAGVSQSPRYKVTKRGQDVALRCDPISGHVSLYWYRQALGQGPEFLTYFNYEAQQDKSGLPNDRFSAERPEGSISTLTIQRTEQRDSAMYRCASGPPATAMNTEAFFGQGTRLTVV.